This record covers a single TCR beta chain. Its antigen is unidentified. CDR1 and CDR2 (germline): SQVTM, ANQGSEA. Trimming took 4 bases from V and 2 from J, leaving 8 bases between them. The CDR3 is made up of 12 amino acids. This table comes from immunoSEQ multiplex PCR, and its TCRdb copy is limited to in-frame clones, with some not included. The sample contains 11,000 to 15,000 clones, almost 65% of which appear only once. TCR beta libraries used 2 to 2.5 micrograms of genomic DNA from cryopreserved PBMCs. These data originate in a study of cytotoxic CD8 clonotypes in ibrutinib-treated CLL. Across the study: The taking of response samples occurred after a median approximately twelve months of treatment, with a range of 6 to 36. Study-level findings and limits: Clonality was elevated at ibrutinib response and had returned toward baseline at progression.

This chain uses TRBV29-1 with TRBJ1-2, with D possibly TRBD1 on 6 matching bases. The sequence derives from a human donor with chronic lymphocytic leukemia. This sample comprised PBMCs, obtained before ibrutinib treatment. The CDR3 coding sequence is TGCAGCGTTGGAGGGACAAACTATGGCTACACCTTC. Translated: CSVGGTNYGYTF. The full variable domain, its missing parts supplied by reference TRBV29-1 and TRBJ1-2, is SAVISQKPSRDICQRGTSLTIQCQVDSQVTMMFWYRQQPGQSLTLIATANQGSEATYESGFVIDKFPISRPNLTFSTLTVSNMSPEDSSIYLCSVGGTNYGYTFGSGTRLTVV.